Sequencing of this T cell receptor (beta chain) was carried out in a study of blood T cells in healthy people across ages (dated by TCRdb to between 2015 and 2016). Turning to the overall study: Template switching captured roughly one uniquely barcoded TCR beta cDNA molecule per two T cells in model experiments. The study measured age-related changes in TCR beta repertoire diversity using deep sequencing normalized with unique cDNA molecular identifiers. The donors were split into four age groups: young (average about 16 years), middle-aged (39), aged (over 55) and long-lived (about 82). The study analyzed two additional independent replicas of 1 million unique cDNA reads from the same blood draw for two donors, one aged 18 to 30 and one aged 80 or older. What the research found in general, with its limitations: Observed TCR beta diversity per million T cells fell roughly linearly with age, and a significant reduction was already apparent by age around 40. The percentage of naive T cells measured by flow cytometry correlated strongly with observed TCR beta diversity. Because donor CMV infection status was unknown, age-related changes in expanded clonotypes were potentially confounded. Estimates of total diversity based on one million sequenced T cells were regarded as lower bounds and as underestimates. Compared with the aged group, more naive CD4+ T cells, fewer expanded clones and increased TCR diversity were shown by the long-lived group, suggesting age selection. Bulk unsorted PBMC profiling prevented conclusive comparison of naive and antigen-experienced compartments.

V lost 5 bases and J lost 4 bases; the stretch between them is 17 bases long. The CDR3, cysteine through phenylalanine, is 15 amino acids long. Only the CDR3 DNA is retained, 45 bases long and in frame from the first base. CDR1 and CDR2, looked up from the germline V gene (reference sequence), are MNHNY and SVGAGI. In its sample, this clonotype was seen a few times. Its antigen is not yet known. No base quality information exists; no much larger clone differs at one position. Systemically healthy Caucasian individuals from Russia, 35 to 40 in total and aged about 6 to 95 years, were included as donors. Each donor gave roughly 9 milliliters of peripheral blood, drawn into EDTA-treated Vacutainer tubes. Ficoll-Paque density-gradient centrifugation was used to isolate PBMCs, with at least 7 million per sample. Total RNA, at least 5 micrograms per sample, was extracted from PBMCs with Trizol reagent. For every donor, an aliquot of PBMCs went through flow cytometry to measure the percentages of naive CD45RAhigh/CD27high T cells.

The library was made by 5' RACE. The sample was run on an Illumina HiSeq 2500. A second roughly 7 to 12 cycle PCR used a sample-barcoded 5' primer and a J-beta primer mix. Each TCR beta cDNA molecule received a unique molecular identifier from a template-switch 5' adaptor carrying 12 random nucleotides. At least 2.5 million CDR3-containing paired-end reads were obtained from each sample. All of the RNA was converted into first-strand cDNA using the Mint cDNA synthesis kit, with a TRBC-specific oligonucleotide serving as the primer. All cDNA was treated with uracil-DNA glycosylase and then went through a first 18-cycle PCR with the universal primers M1SS and BC2_uni_R. On the authors' methods: For normalization, 1 million high-quality reads, each with a distinct molecular identifier, were randomly selected from each sample. Instead of being binned into consensus sequences, reads with shared molecular identifiers were discarded. CDR3 identification, clonotype clustering and error correction used MiTCR with a Q25 quality threshold and the strictest error-elimination algorithm. A nonparametric unseen species model with Euler transformation was used to estimate lower-bound total TCR beta diversity. TCRdb itself trimmed the public reads at Q25 with fastp, ran MiXCR and retained productive beta chains. Rows are combined by CDR3 protein, so each entry shows the most common genes and DNA. These V and J calls rely on TCRdb rather than the paper's analysis. The sample table records fewer than 650,000 distinct CDR3 sequences; about 25% of these occur just once. The top ten hold 3% to 4.5% of the sample.

The same sample was also studied in work on T cells of mothers and their children. The second study's paper adds: The donors were nine systemically healthy Caucasian individuals, made up of three mothers and their six children. cDNA synthesis used all of the extracted RNA, with approximately 1.4 ug of RNA in each 15 ul reaction. In the second PCR, the M1S primer added sample barcodes and 2-4 random nucleotides. More than 8.5 million TCR beta CDR3 reads were obtained from each mother, and about 3 million reads were obtained from each child. Thymic selection shapes the output of TCR recombination in a similar way in related and unrelated pairs, and inherited differences have a minor effect. Normalized repertoire overlap in related mother-child pairs was always slightly higher than in unrelated mother-child pairs, but the difference was never significant. No persistent microchimeric T cell clones were detected, at a sensitivity of roughly 100 clones per million clonotypes. Deep NGS was used in the study to compare the TCR beta repertoires of mothers and children and to look for features that separate related mother-child pairs from unrelated individuals. The mean age was roughly 44 +/- 4 years for the mothers and approximately 11 +/- 4 years for the children. After adapters were ligated using NEBNext reagents, the libraries underwent 100+100 nt paired-end sequencing on an Illumina HiSeq 2000. To prevent cross-contamination, the mother and child libraries were prepared one month apart and sequenced in separate runs. For each donor, between about 500,000 and 2,200,000 distinct TCR beta clonotypes were identified. Naive TCR beta clonotypes were estimated from low-frequency clonotypes matched to each donor's FACS-determined naive share, without sorting.

The receptor was derived from a boy aged 2 to 10 in good health. The chain is made from TRBV6-6 and TRBJ1-2; TRBD1 could be the D gene, as 6 bases match. The material sequenced was blood. In nucleotide form, the sequence is TGTGCCAGCAGTCCCCGACAGGCGGTCGCCTATGGCTACACCTTC. Its protein product is CASSPRQAVAYGYTF.